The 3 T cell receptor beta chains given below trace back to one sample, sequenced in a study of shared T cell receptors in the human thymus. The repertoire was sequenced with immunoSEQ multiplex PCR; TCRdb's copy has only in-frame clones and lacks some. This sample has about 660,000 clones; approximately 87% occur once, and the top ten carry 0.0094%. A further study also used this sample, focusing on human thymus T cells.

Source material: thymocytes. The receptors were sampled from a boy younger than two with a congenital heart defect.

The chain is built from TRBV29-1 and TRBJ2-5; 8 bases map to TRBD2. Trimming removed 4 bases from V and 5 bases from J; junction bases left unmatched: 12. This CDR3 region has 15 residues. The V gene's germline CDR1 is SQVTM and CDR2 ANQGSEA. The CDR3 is CSVVPAGVSFETQYF. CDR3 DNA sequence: TGCAGCGTTGTTCCAGCGGGAGTATCTTTTGAGACCCAGTACTTC.

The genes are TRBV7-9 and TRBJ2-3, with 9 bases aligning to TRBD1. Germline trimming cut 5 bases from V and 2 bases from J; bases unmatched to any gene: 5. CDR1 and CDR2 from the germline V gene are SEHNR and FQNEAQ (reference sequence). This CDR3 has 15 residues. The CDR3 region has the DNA TGTGCCAGCAGCCTCGGGACAGGGCCCACAGATACGCAGTATTTT. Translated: CASSLGTGPTDTQYF. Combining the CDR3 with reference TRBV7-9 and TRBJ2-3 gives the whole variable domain DTGVSQNPRHKITKRGQNVTFRCDPISEHNRLYWYRQTLGQGPEFLTYFQNEAQLEKSRLLSDRFSAERPKGSFSTLEIQRTEQGDSAMYLCASSLGTGPTDTQYFGPGTRLTVL.

The CDR3 bases are TGTGCCAGCAGCCCCTACAGACATCCCCCGGAGACCCAGTACTTC. Translation gives CASSPYRHPPETQYF. The rearrangement joins TRBV5-4 to TRBJ2-5; D remains unclear. V gave up 4 bases and J gave up 5 bases, with 18 bases separating them. The CDR3 is 15 amino acids. CDR1 is SGHNT, CDR2 YYREEE, per germline (reference sequence).